The sequence of this T cell receptor beta chain was determined in a study of cytomegalovirus exposure and HLA in healthy donors. The primer mix had 60 Vbeta and 13 Jbeta primers. The authors' processing: Approximately 78 million unique TCR beta chains, some 10 million of them shared, were counted by a later analysis. The table came from immunoSEQ multiplex PCR; TCRdb's copy has only in-frame clones and leaves some out. The V and J calls and clone size are taken from that table; D and trimming were inferred from the DNA. The table has about 140,000 clones, 61% seen once. The CDR3 consists of 15 residues. V was trimmed by 5 bases and J by 4 bases, leaving 18 bases between them. CDR1 is SGHRS, CDR2 YFSETQ, per germline.

Source material: PBMCs. The genes are TRBV5-1 and TRBJ1-2; weak D call: TRBD1 (6 bases). The sequence was obtained from a male donor in good health and CMV-seronegative. CDR3 amino acids: CASRPKQGSAYGYTF. In nucleotides, the CDR3 is TGCGCCAGCAGACCGAAACAGGGATCGGCCTATGGCTACACCTTC.